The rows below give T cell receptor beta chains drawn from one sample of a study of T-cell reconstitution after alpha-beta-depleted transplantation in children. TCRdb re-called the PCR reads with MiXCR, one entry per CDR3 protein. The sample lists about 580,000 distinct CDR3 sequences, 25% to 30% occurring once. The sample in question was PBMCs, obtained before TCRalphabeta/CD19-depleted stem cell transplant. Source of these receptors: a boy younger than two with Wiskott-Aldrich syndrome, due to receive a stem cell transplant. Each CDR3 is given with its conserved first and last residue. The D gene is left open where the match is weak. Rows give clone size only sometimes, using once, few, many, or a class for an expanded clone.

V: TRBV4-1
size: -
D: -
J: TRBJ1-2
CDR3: CASSQARTGIYGYTF
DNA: TGCGCCAGCAGCCAAGCCCGTACAGGAATCTATGGCTACACCTTC

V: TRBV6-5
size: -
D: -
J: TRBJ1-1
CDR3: CASSYLGDEAFF
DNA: TGTGCCAGCAGTTACCTGGGCGATGAAGCTTTCTTT

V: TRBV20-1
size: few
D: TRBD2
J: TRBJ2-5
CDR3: CSVGMGLGGRETQYF
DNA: TGCAGTGTGGGGATGGGACTAGGAGGGAGAGAGACCCAGTACTTC

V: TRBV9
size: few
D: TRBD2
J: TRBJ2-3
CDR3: CASSVSSSGSTDTQYF
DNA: TGTGCCAGCAGTGTATCGTCTAGCGGGAGCACAGATACGCAGTATTTT

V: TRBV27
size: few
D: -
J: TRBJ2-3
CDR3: CASSLQGWSTDTQYF
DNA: TGTGCCAGCAGTTTACAGGGATGGAGCACAGATACGCAGTATTTT

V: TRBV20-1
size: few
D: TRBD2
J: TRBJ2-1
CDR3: CSADTSGRAVNEQFF
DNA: TGCAGTGCTGACACTAGCGGGAGGGCCGTCAATGAGCAGTTCTTC

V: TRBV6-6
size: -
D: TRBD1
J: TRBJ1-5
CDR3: CASRDAGGGNQPQHF
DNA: TGTGCCAGCAGAGATGCAGGGGGCGGCAATCAGCCCCAGCATTTT

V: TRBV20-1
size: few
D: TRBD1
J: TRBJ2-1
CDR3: CSANRDRVYNEQFF
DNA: TGCAGTGCAAACCGGGACAGGGTCTACAATGAGCAGTTCTTC

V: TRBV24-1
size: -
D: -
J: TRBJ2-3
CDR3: CGTSDLGGRRDTQYF
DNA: TGTGGCACCAGTGATTTAGGGGGGCGCAGGGATACGCAGTATTTT

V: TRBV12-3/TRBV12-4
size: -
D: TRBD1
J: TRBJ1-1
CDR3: CASRGTGSRAFF
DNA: TGTGCCAGCAGGGGGACAGGTTCACGGGCTTTCTTT

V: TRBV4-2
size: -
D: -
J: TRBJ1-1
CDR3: CASSQELKGNTEAFF
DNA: TGTGCCAGCAGCCAAGAACTCAAGGGGAACACTGAAGCTTTCTTT

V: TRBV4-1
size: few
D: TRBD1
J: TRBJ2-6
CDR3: CASSQEAGGAGANVLTF
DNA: TGCGCCAGCAGCCAAGAGGCAGGGGGCGCTGGGGCCAACGTCCTGACTTTC

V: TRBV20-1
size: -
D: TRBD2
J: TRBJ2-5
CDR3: CSASSLLAGDPRETQYF
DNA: TGCAGTGCTAGCTCTCTGTTAGCGGGAGATCCACGAGAGACCCAGTACTTC

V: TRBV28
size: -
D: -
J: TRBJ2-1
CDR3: CASSRRGRDGNEQFF
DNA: TGTGCCAGCAGTCGCCGGGGGCGGGACGGCAATGAGCAGTTCTTC

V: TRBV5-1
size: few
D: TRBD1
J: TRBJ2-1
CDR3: CASSPGQGADNEQFF
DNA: TGCGCCAGCAGCCCCGGACAGGGGGCCGACAATGAGCAGTTCTTC

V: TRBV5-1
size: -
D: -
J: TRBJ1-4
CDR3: CASSWGPPGATNEKLFF
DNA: TGCGCCAGCAGCTGGGGACCCCCAGGAGCAACTAATGAAAAACTGTTTTTT

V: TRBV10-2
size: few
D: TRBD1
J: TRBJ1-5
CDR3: CASSERAGGDQPQHF
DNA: TGCGCCAGCAGTGAGAGGGCAGGGGGAGATCAGCCCCAGCATTTT

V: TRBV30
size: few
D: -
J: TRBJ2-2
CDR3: CAWTRGTELFF
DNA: TGTGCCTGGACAAGGGGAACTGAGCTGTTTTTT

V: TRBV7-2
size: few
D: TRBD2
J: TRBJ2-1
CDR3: CATSGASGTYNEQFF
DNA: TGTGCCACCTCAGGGGCTAGCGGGACTTACAATGAGCAGTTCTTC

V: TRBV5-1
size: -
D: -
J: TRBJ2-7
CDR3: CASSLGPGNYEQYF
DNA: TGCGCCAGCAGCTTGGGCCCGGGCAACTACGAGCAGTACTTC

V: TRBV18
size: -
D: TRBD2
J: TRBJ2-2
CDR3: CASSRPGGTGELFF
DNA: TGTGCCAGCTCAAGGCCCGGGGGGACCGGGGAGCTGTTTTTT

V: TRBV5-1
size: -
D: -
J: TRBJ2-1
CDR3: CASRAGASASYNEQFF
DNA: TGCGCCAGCAGGGCAGGAGCGTCCGCTTCCTACAATGAGCAGTTCTTC

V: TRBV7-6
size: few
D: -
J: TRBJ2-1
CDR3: CASSSWTRQGQFF
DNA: TGTGCCAGCAGCTCATGGACACGTCAGGGGCAGTTCTTC

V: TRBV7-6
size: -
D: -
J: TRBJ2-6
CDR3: CASSLVPGALSGANVLTF
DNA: TGTGCCAGCAGCTTAGTCCCAGGGGCTCTCTCTGGGGCCAACGTCCTGACTTTC